This is a list of T cell receptor beta chains from one sample in a study of shared clonotypes between healthy human individuals. The repertoire was sequenced with immunoSEQ multiplex PCR; TCRdb's copy has only in-frame clones and lacks some. Of hundreds of thousands of clones in the sample, approximately 95% are singletons; the top ten hold over 0.09%. Sequences were obtained from naive CD8+ T cells sorted from blood. These receptors came from a woman in her 30s in good health. The CDR3 runs from the conserved cysteine through the conserved F or W. The D gene is left open where the match is weak. The size field is filled for only some rows; it gives once, few, many or a size class.

D gene: -
V gene: TRBV7-6
J gene: TRBJ2-1
clone size: once
CDR3 DNA: TGTGCCAGCAGCTCGGGCCAAAGCGGGTACAATGAGCAGTTCTTC
CDR3 protein: CASSSGQSGYNEQFF

D gene: -
V gene: TRBV5-8
J gene: TRBJ2-7
clone size: -
CDR3 DNA: TGTGCCAGCAGCTTAAACCCAGAAGGATTTATCTCCTACGAGCAGTACTTC
CDR3 protein: CASSLNPEGFISYEQYF

D gene: -
V gene: TRBV10-2
J gene: TRBJ2-7
clone size: -
CDR3 DNA: TGCGCCAGCAGTGACGCGACCTACGAGCAGTACTTC
CDR3 protein: CASSDATYEQYF

D gene: TRBD1
V gene: TRBV28
J gene: TRBJ2-5
clone size: -
CDR3 DNA: TGTGCCAGCAGTTTATGGGGGGACAGGGCCGAGACCCAGTACTTC
CDR3 protein: CASSLWGDRAETQYF

D gene: -
V gene: TRBV10-2
J gene: TRBJ2-5
clone size: few
CDR3 DNA: TGCGCCAGCAGTGATGGGGCCTTCACCCAAGAGACCCAGTACTTC
CDR3 protein: CASSDGAFTQETQYF

D gene: -
V gene: TRBV7-9
J gene: TRBJ2-2
clone size: -
CDR3 DNA: TGTGCCAGCAGCTTAAACCCCACCGGGGAGCTGTTTTTT
CDR3 protein: CASSLNPTGELFF

D gene: TRBD2
V gene: TRBV11-2
J gene: TRBJ2-1
clone size: -
CDR3 DNA: TGTGCCAGCAGCCGCCGACTAGCGAGCGATGAGCAGTTCTTC
CDR3 protein: CASSRRLASDEQFF

D gene: TRBD2
V gene: TRBV7-9
J gene: TRBJ2-1
clone size: -
CDR3 DNA: TGTGCCAGCATTTACAGCGGGAGTCTCTATGAGCAGTTCTTC
CDR3 protein: CASIYSGSLYEQFF

D gene: -
V gene: TRBV11-2
J gene: TRBJ2-2
clone size: -
CDR3 DNA: TGTGCCAGCAGCTCTACCCAGGGGAGGGCCGGGGAGCTGTTTTTT
CDR3 protein: CASSSTQGRAGELFF

D gene: TRBD1
V gene: TRBV28
J gene: TRBJ2-3
clone size: -
CDR3 DNA: TGTGCCAGCAGTTTAGGGACAGGCCCCCGAGATACGCAGTATTTT
CDR3 protein: CASSLGTGPRDTQYF

D gene: -
V gene: TRBV4-1
J gene: TRBJ2-2
clone size: once
CDR3 DNA: TGCGCCAGCAGCCAAAATAGCGGAGTGGGATTCACCGGGGAGCTGTTTTTT
CDR3 protein: CASSQNSGVGFTGELFF

D gene: -
V gene: TRBV28
J gene: TRBJ2-1
clone size: -
CDR3 DNA: TGTGCCAGCGCCTTAACAAGGGGGGACGGCAATGAGCAGTTCTTC
CDR3 protein: CASALTRGDGNEQFF

D gene: TRBD2
V gene: TRBV4-1
J gene: TRBJ2-7
clone size: -
CDR3 DNA: TGCGCCAGCAGCCTACAAAATAGCGGGATTGGGGCGGGATCCGAGCAGTACTTC
CDR3 protein: CASSLQNSGIGAGSEQYF

D gene: -
V gene: TRBV7-8
J gene: TRBJ2-2
clone size: -
CDR3 DNA: TGTGCCAGCAGCTTAGGCCCTGGGACAATCGGGGAGCTGTTTTTT
CDR3 protein: CASSLGPGTIGELFF

D gene: -
V gene: TRBV28
J gene: TRBJ1-5
clone size: -
CDR3 DNA: TGTGCCAGCCGGGGGGGTCTGCCCCAGCATTTT
CDR3 protein: CASRGGLPQHF

D gene: -
V gene: TRBV21-1
J gene: TRBJ2-7
clone size: -
CDR3 DNA: TGTGCCAGCAGCAACGGAGGGGACAGGGTAAGGGAGACCCCCGACCACGAGCAGTACTTC
CDR3 protein: CASSNGGDRVRETPDHEQYF

D gene: -
V gene: TRBV11-2
J gene: TRBJ2-5
clone size: -
CDR3 DNA: TGTGCCAGCAGCTTTGGTCAGTCTCCACAAGAGACCCAGTACTTC
CDR3 protein: CASSFGQSPQETQYF

D gene: TRBD1
V gene: TRBV2
J gene: TRBJ2-7
clone size: -
CDR3 DNA: TGTGCCAGCGTTAGGCAGGGGGCGACCGAGCAGTACTTC
CDR3 protein: CASVRQGATEQYF

D gene: -
V gene: TRBV27
J gene: TRBJ1-1
clone size: -
CDR3 DNA: TGTGCCAGCAGTTTATATCCGGGTTCAAGCACTGAAGCTTTCTTT
CDR3 protein: CASSLYPGSSTEAFF

D gene: TRBD2
V gene: TRBV9
J gene: TRBJ2-7
clone size: -
CDR3 DNA: TGTGCCAGCAGCCCCGGGACTAGCGGGATGATTCAGGAGCAGTACTTC
CDR3 protein: CASSPGTSGMIQEQYF

D gene: -
V gene: TRBV7-8
J gene: TRBJ2-6
clone size: -
CDR3 DNA: TGTGCCAGCAGCTTAGAGGTCGGGGACTCTGGGGCCAACGTCCTGACTTTC
CDR3 protein: CASSLEVGDSGANVLTF

D gene: -
V gene: TRBV9
J gene: TRBJ1-1
clone size: -
CDR3 DNA: TGTGCCAGCAGCGCAGAGGGGGTTTTGACTGAAGCTTTCTTT
CDR3 protein: CASSAEGVLTEAFF

D gene: -
V gene: TRBV5-5
J gene: TRBJ2-7
clone size: -
CDR3 DNA: TGTGCCAGCAGCTTGTCGTCAGGGAACACCTACGAGCAGTACTTC
CDR3 protein: CASSLSSGNTYEQYF

D gene: -
V gene: TRBV28
J gene: TRBJ1-5
clone size: -
CDR3 DNA: TGTGCCAGCAGTTTAGTGGGGGCCGGGCAGCCCCAGCATTTT
CDR3 protein: CASSLVGAGQPQHF

D gene: TRBD1
V gene: TRBV27
J gene: TRBJ1-5
clone size: -
CDR3 DNA: TGTGCCAGCAGTCCCTCCCCCGGGACAGGGTTTTTTAGCAATCAGCCCCAGCATTTT
CDR3 protein: CASSPSPGTGFFSNQPQHF

D gene: -
V gene: TRBV4-1
J gene: TRBJ2-1
clone size: -
CDR3 DNA: TGCGCCAGCAGCCCTAGCGCTAGCAATGAGCAGTTCTTC
CDR3 protein: CASSPSASNEQFF

D gene: TRBD1
V gene: TRBV7-9
J gene: TRBJ2-5
clone size: -
CDR3 DNA: TGTGCCAGCAGCTTAGCCGCGACAGGGGTGGAAGAGACCCAGTACTTC
CDR3 protein: CASSLAATGVEETQYF

D gene: -
V gene: TRBV4-1
J gene: TRBJ2-3
clone size: -
CDR3 DNA: TGCGCCAGCAGCCAAGAGATATTTAGCACAGATACGCAGTATTTT
CDR3 protein: CASSQEIFSTDTQYF

D gene: -
V gene: TRBV6-1
J gene: TRBJ1-1
clone size: -
CDR3 DNA: TGTGCCAGCAGCCTGGGGGAAGTCGTGGGAACTGAAGCTTTCTTT
CDR3 protein: CASSLGEVVGTEAFF

D gene: -
V gene: TRBV28
J gene: TRBJ2-3
clone size: -
CDR3 DNA: TGTGCCAGCAGTCGTCGACAGGTCACAGATACGCAGTATTTT
CDR3 protein: CASSRRQVTDTQYF

D gene: -
V gene: TRBV28
J gene: TRBJ1-5
clone size: -
CDR3 DNA: TGTGCCAGCAGTTTAGGGGGAACGGCCCAGCATTTT
CDR3 protein: CASSLGGTAQHF

D gene: TRBD1
V gene: TRBV7-8
J gene: TRBJ2-3
clone size: once
CDR3 DNA: TGTGCCAGCAGCGCCGGGACAGGGGTTGCAGATACGCAGTATTTT
CDR3 protein: CASSAGTGVADTQYF

D gene: -
V gene: TRBV29-1
J gene: TRBJ2-3
clone size: -
CDR3 DNA: TGCAGCGTTATCTCTTTAGATAGCACAGATACGCAGTATTTT
CDR3 protein: CSVISLDSTDTQYF

D gene: TRBD1
V gene: TRBV5-4
J gene: TRBJ1-2
clone size: -
CDR3 DNA: TGTGCCAGCACCCAGGGACAGGGCTATGGCTACACCTTC
CDR3 protein: CASTQGQGYGYTF

D gene: -
V gene: TRBV28
J gene: TRBJ1-2
clone size: -
CDR3 DNA: TGTGCCAGCAGTTTACCCCTTAACTATGGCTACACCTTC
CDR3 protein: CASSLPLNYGYTF

D gene: -
V gene: TRBV6-1
J gene: TRBJ2-7
clone size: -
CDR3 DNA: TGTGCCAGCAGGGGAAGGGGAAGCTACGAGCAGTACTTC
CDR3 protein: CASRGRGSYEQYF

D gene: -
V gene: TRBV4-2
J gene: TRBJ2-5
clone size: -
CDR3 DNA: TGTGCCAGCAGCCGAATCTTGGAGAGCGCGGAGACCCAGTACTTC
CDR3 protein: CASSRILESAETQYF

D gene: -
V gene: TRBV9
J gene: TRBJ2-3
clone size: -
CDR3 DNA: TGTGCCAGCAGCAATCCTGACGGTTGGGGGGATTACACAGATACGCAGTATTTT
CDR3 protein: CASSNPDGWGDYTDTQYF

D gene: -
V gene: TRBV25-1
J gene: TRBJ2-2
clone size: -
CDR3 DNA: TGTGCCAGCACCCGATTCAGGGTCAACACCGGGGAGCTGTTTTTT
CDR3 protein: CASTRFRVNTGELFF

D gene: -
V gene: TRBV7-9
J gene: TRBJ2-7
clone size: once
CDR3 DNA: TGTGCCAGCAGCTTAGCGTCAGGCCCCAGCTACGAGCAGTACTTC
CDR3 protein: CASSLASGPSYEQYF

D gene: TRBD2
V gene: TRBV27
J gene: TRBJ2-7
clone size: once
CDR3 DNA: TGTGCCAGCAGTCCCCAAGCGGGAGGAAGCTCCTACGAGCAGTACTTC
CDR3 protein: CASSPQAGGSSYEQYF

D gene: TRBD2
V gene: TRBV2
J gene: TRBJ2-7
clone size: -
CDR3 DNA: TGTGCCAGCGGGCGACTAGCGGGAGATGATGAGCAGTACTTC
CDR3 protein: CASGRLAGDDEQYF

D gene: -
V gene: TRBV28
J gene: TRBJ1-2
clone size: -
CDR3 DNA: TGTGCCAGCAGTTCGACAGGTTATGGCTACACCTTC
CDR3 protein: CASSSTGYGYTF

D gene: -
V gene: TRBV6-1
J gene: TRBJ2-7
clone size: few
CDR3 DNA: TGTGCCACCTACGAGCAGTACTTC
CDR3 protein: CATYEQYF

D gene: -
V gene: TRBV7-9
J gene: TRBJ2-5
clone size: -
CDR3 DNA: TGTGCCAGCAGCTTATCGGTGGGAGAGGAGACCCAGTACTTC
CDR3 protein: CASSLSVGEETQYF

D gene: TRBD1
V gene: TRBV27
J gene: TRBJ2-7
clone size: -
CDR3 DNA: TGTGCCAGCAGTCTCAATCCGGGACAGGGGTATCAGACCTACGAGCAGTACTTC
CDR3 protein: CASSLNPGQGYQTYEQYF

D gene: -
V gene: TRBV13
J gene: TRBJ2-1
clone size: -
CDR3 DNA: TGTGCCAGCAGCGGAGGGACACTATACAATGAGCAGTTCTTC
CDR3 protein: CASSGGTLYNEQFF

D gene: -
V gene: TRBV7-6
J gene: TRBJ2-1
clone size: once
CDR3 DNA: TGTGCCAGCAGCGGGTGGGACTCGAGCTCCTACAATGAGCAGTTCTTC
CDR3 protein: CASSGWDSSSYNEQFF

D gene: TRBD1
V gene: TRBV7-9
J gene: TRBJ2-7
clone size: -
CDR3 DNA: TGTGCCAGCAGCTTGTTTGCGACAGGGGTCGCCTACGAGCAGTACTTC
CDR3 protein: CASSLFATGVAYEQYF

D gene: TRBD2
V gene: TRBV20-1
J gene: TRBJ2-7
clone size: -
CDR3 DNA: TGCAGGGCGGGGGGGCGGAAGTACTTC
CDR3 protein: CRAGGRKYF

D gene: -
V gene: TRBV28
J gene: TRBJ2-5
clone size: once
CDR3 DNA: TGTGCCAGCAGTTTTGGGGGGACCCAGTACTTC
CDR3 protein: CASSFGGTQYF

D gene: TRBD1
V gene: TRBV27
J gene: TRBJ2-7
clone size: -
CDR3 DNA: TGTGCCAGCAGTCAATTGGGTGAACCGGGACAGGGCGTCTACGAGCAGTACTTC
CDR3 protein: CASSQLGEPGQGVYEQYF